The 18 T cell receptor beta chains reported below all come from one sample, sequenced in a study of T cell responses to AZD1222 COVID-19 vaccine. The assay was immunoSEQ multiplex PCR, and TCRdb's table has in-frame clones only and misses some. The sample records under 70,000 clones, approximately 80% being singletons. The specimen comprised peripheral blood, sampled on day 0 of AZD1222 vaccination. These receptors were obtained from an adult in good health.

The V and J genes are TRBV7-2 and TRBJ1-1; TRBD1 matches 9 bases. With V trimmed by 4 bases and J by 2 bases, 8 bases remained unmatched. This CDR3 has 16 amino acids. CDR1 SGHTA and CDR2 FQGNSA come from the germline V gene. Here the CDR3 DNA reads TGTGCCAGCAGCTGGGGACAGGGAGTCGTTAACACTGAAGCTTTCTTT. Protein: CASSWGQGVVNTEAFF.

This rearrangement joins TRBV28 to TRBJ1-2; D is possibly TRBD1 (5 bases). Germline loops: CDR1 MDHEN, CDR2 SYDVKM. Trimming removed 1 base at V and 7 bases at J, with 13 bases between. The CDR3 has 14 amino acids. CDR3 loop: CASSLSGTGVGYTF. In nucleotides, the CDR3 is TGTGCCAGCAGTTTATCGGGCACGGGGGTTGGCTACACCTTC.

The V gene is TRBV7-2, the J gene TRBJ2-1; 10 positions agree with TRBD2. Germline V gene data show CDR1 as SGHTA and CDR2 as FQGNSA. There are 18 residues in the CDR3. Germline trimming cut 2 bases from V and 0 bases from J; bases unmatched to any gene: 7. The CDR3 coding sequence is TGTGCCAGCAGCTTATTGGCTAGCGGGGGTGCCTCCTACAATGAGCAGTTCTTC. It translates to CASSLLASGGASYNEQFF. The full variable domain, rest sourced from reference TRBV7-2 and TRBJ2-1, is GAGVSQSPSNKVTEKGKDVELRCDPISGHTALYWYRQSLGQGLEFLIYFQGNSAPDKSGLPSDRFSAERTGGSVSTLTIQRTQQEDSAVYLCASSLLASGGASYNEQFFGPGTRLTVL.

The V gene is TRBV5-8, the J gene TRBJ1-2; D remains ambiguous. Trimming took off 0 bases at V and 2 bases at J, with 5 bases between the two ends. CDR3 length: 13 residues. Germline assignment: CDR1 SGHTS and CDR2 YDEGEE. In DNA, the CDR3 is TGTGCCAGCAGCTTGGGACCGAACTATGGCTACACCTTC. This translates into CASSLGPNYGYTF. Full variable domain (outside the CDR3, taken from reference TRBV5-8 and TRBJ1-2): EAGVTQSPTHLIKTRGQQATLRCSPISGHTSVYWYQQALGLGLQFLLWYDEGEERNRGNFPPRFSGRQFPNYSSELNVNALELEDSALYLCASSLGPNYGYTFGSGTRLTVV.

The chain has TRBV2 and TRBJ2-1, with TRBD2 matching over 7 bases. CDR3 size: 13 residues. The junction had 5 bases not matched to a gene; V was cut back by 6 bases and J by 6 bases. Germline V gene data show CDR1 as SNHLY and CDR2 as FYNNEI. CDR3 in amino acids: CASRRSGVNEQFF. CDR3 in DNA: TGTGCCAGCAGACGGAGCGGGGTCAATGAGCAGTTCTTC.

V gene TRBV18 combines with J gene TRBJ1-1; 7 bases are shared with TRBD1. This CDR3 comprises 15 residues. CDR1 KGHSH and CDR2 LQKENI come from the germline V gene. The V gene end was trimmed by 6 bases and the J gene end by 1 base; junction bases not matched to a gene: 8. CDR3 residues: CASSLHRGENTEAFF. In DNA form, the CDR3 reads TGTGCCAGCTCGCTACACAGGGGAGAGAACACTGAAGCTTTCTTT.

The V and J genes are TRBV4-3 and TRBJ1-2; D call uncertain. Germline CDR1 LGHNA, CDR2 YSLEER. Trimming removed 3 bases at V and 4 bases at J, with 15 bases between. The CDR3 contains 15 residues. The chain's CDR3 is CASSQAFLDLYGYTF. The CDR3, as DNA: TGCGCCAGCAGCCAGGCATTTCTTGATCTCTATGGCTACACCTTC.

V and J are TRBV18 and TRBJ2-1; D is undetermined. CDR1 is KGHSH, CDR2 LQKENI, per germline. V was shortened by 3 bases and J by 5 bases, with 14 bases between the two germline ends. The CDR3 runs 15 residues. This chain's CDR3 is CASSPQKIKDNEQFF. CDR3 nucleotide sequence: TGTGCCAGCTCACCTCAGAAGATTAAAGACAATGAGCAGTTCTTC.

This chain links TRBV2 with TRBJ1-1; D is unclear. From germline, CDR1 is SNHLY and CDR2 FYNNEI. V shed 6 bases and J shed 0 bases, with 8 bases lying between them. The CDR3 sequence is 13 residues long. The chain's CDR3 is CASSMSMNTEAFF. The DNA for the CDR3 is TGTGCCAGCAGCATGTCGATGAACACTGAAGCTTTCTTT.

This rearrangement joins TRBV6-5 to TRBJ1-5; 7 positions match TRBD1. With V trimmed by 6 bases and J by 3 bases, 5 bases remained unmatched. Germline V lookup: CDR1 MNHEY, CDR2 SVGAGI. The CDR3 is made up of 14 amino acids. The CDR3 reads CASSQRGLNQPQHF. Written as DNA, the CDR3 is TGTGCCAGCAGCCAAAGGGGGCTCAATCAGCCCCAGCATTTT.

This clone turned up a few times. The chain couples TRBV4-3 to TRBJ2-7; tentatively, D is TRBD2 (5 bases). This CDR3 has 13 residues. Germline V gene lookup returns CDR1 LGHNA and CDR2 YSLEER. Trimming removed 1 base from V and 3 bases from J, with 7 bases in between. The CDR3 DNA sequence: TGCGCCAGCAGCCAAGCGGGGTTCTACGAGCAGTACTTC. This codes for CASSQAGFYEQYF.

The CDR3 DNA sequence: TGTGCCAGCAGCGCCGTTACAGGAGCCGGGGAGCTGTTTTTT. As protein: CASSAVTGAGELFF. The chain has TRBV9 and TRBJ2-2, with D possibly TRBD1 on 5 matching bases. Deletions cut 3 bases from V and 6 bases from J, with 12 bases between. The CDR3 sequence is 14 residues long. Germline V gene data show CDR1 as SGDLS and CDR2 as YYNGEE.

CDR3 sequence reads: CASRENSVANTGELFF. In DNA form, the CDR3 reads TGTGCCAGTAGGGAAAACAGCGTAGCGAACACCGGGGAGCTGTTTTTT. The chain couples TRBV19 to TRBJ2-2; D is unclear. CDR1 LNHDA and CDR2 SQIVND come from the germline V gene (reference sequence). Trimming stripped 6 bases from V and 0 bases from J, with 14 bases between. CDR3 size: 16 residues. Looking up the rest from reference TRBV19 and TRBJ2-2 gives the full variable domain: DGGITQSPKYLFRKEGQNVTLSCEQNLNHDAMYWYRQDPGQGLRLIYYSQIVNDFQKGDIAEGYSVSREKKESFPLTVTSAQKNPTAFYLCASRENSVANTGELFFGEGSRLTVL.

The gene calls are TRBV6-2 or TRBV6-3 and TRBJ1-1, with TRBD1 matching 8 bases. The V gene's germline CDR1 is MNHEY and CDR2 SVGEGT. With V trimmed by 0 bases and J by 1 base, 16 bases remained unmatched. The CDR3 runs to 20 residues. In nucleotides, the CDR3 is TGTGCCAGCAGTTACTCACCTACTTCCCGGACAGGGTCGCGGAACACTGAAGCTTTCTTT. It yields the protein CASSYSPTSRTGSRNTEAFF.

This sequence joins TRBV5-1 and TRBJ2-2, with D possibly matching TRBD1 (5 bases). Germline CDR1 SGHRS, CDR2 YFSETQ. Trimming removed 0 bases from V and 1 base from J, with 7 bases in between. The CDR3 length is 15 residues. In nucleotides, the CDR3 is TGCGCCAGCAGCTTGGCCCAGGGGAACACCGGGGAGCTGTTTTTT. It translates to CASSLAQGNTGELFF. The complete variable domain, with remaining parts taken from reference TRBV5-1 and TRBJ2-2, reads KAGVTQTPRYLIKTRGQQVTLSCSPISGHRSVSWYQQTPGQGLQFLFEYFSETQRNKGNFPGRFSGRQFSNSRSEMNVSTLELGDSALYLCASSLAQGNTGELFFGEGSRLTVL.

The gene calls are TRBV30 and TRBJ1-2; no reliable D call. V was pared by 3 bases and J by 6 bases, with 17 bases between. Germline V gene data show CDR1 as GTSNPN and CDR2 as SVGIG (reference sequence). This CDR3 spans 14 amino acids. The CDR3 nucleotides are TGTGCCTGGAGCCCCTTCTTAAGAATTGATGGCTACACCTTC. It translates to CAWSPFLRIDGYTF.

This chain uses TRBV27 with TRBJ1-5; D gene ambiguous. Trimming cost V 1 base and J 1 base, with 5 bases left between them. Germline CDR1 is MNHEY and CDR2 is SMNVEV (reference sequence). The CDR3 loop spans 14 amino acids. Here the CDR3 DNA reads TGTGCCAGCAGTTTATTAGGGAGCAATCAGCCCCAGCATTTT. The encoded protein is CASSLLGSNQPQHF.

The V and J genes are TRBV6-5 and TRBJ2-7; 8 bases match TRBD1. CDR3 length equals 13 residues. Germline assignment: CDR1 MNHEY and CDR2 SVGAGI. Germline trimming cut 7 bases from V and 5 bases from J; bases unmatched to any gene: 7. CDR3 sequence reads: CASMRTGSHEQYF. CDR3 sequence (DNA): TGTGCCAGCATGCGGACAGGGAGCCACGAGCAGTACTTC.